This TCR beta chain stems from a study of cytomegalovirus exposure and HLA in healthy donors. Study findings and constraints: In vitro experiments confirmed that a few CMV-associated chains were specific for CMV antigens. Overall, about 160 TCR beta chains were annotated as cytomegalovirus-associated.

A word on this clone: The antigen remains undetermined.

Profiling relied on immunoSEQ multiplex PCR, and the TCRdb table lists in-frame clones only, not all of them. The table lists about 78,000 clones, 90% to 97% of them singletons. The CDR3 is 13 amino acids. Germline CDR1 and CDR2: KGHSH and LQKENI. Trimming cost V 7 bases and J 7 bases; bases outside gene matches: 7. This clonotype was sampled from a man between 18 and 35 years old in good health and CMV-seropositive. Sequences were obtained from PBMCs. This chain connects TRBV18 to TRBJ2-4, with 7 bases fitting TRBD1. The CDR3 DNA sequence: TGTGCCAGCTTAAGACAGGGCAGCAACATTCAGTACTTC. It translates to CASLRQGSNIQYF.